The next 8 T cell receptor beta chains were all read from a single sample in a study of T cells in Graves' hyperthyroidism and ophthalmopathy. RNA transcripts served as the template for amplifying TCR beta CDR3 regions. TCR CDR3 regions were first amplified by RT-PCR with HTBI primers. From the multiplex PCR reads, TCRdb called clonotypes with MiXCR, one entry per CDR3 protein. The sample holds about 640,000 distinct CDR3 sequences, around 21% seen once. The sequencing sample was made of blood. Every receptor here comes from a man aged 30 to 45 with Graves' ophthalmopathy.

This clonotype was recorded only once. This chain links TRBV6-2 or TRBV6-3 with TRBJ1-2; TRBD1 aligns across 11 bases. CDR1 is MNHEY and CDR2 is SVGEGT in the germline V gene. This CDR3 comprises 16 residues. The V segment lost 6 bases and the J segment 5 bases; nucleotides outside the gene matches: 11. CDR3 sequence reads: CASRPQTGTGGYGYTF. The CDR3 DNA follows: TGTGCCAGCAGACCACAAACCGGGACAGGGGGTTATGGCTACACCTTC.

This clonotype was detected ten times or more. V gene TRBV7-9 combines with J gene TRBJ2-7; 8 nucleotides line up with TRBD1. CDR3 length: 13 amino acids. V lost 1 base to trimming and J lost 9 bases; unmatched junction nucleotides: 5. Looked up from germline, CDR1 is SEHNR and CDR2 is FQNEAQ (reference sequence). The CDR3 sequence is CASSLGQGAVQYF. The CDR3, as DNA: TGTGCCAGCAGCTTAGGCCAGGGGGCGGTGCAGTACTTC.

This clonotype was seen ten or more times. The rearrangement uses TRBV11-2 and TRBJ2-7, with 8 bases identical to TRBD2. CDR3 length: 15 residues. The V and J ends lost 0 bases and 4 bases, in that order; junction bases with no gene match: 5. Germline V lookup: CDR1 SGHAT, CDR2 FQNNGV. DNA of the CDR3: TGTGCCAGCAGCTTAGAAGCGGGAGTGAGATACGAGCAGTACTTC. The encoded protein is CASSLEAGVRYEQYF.

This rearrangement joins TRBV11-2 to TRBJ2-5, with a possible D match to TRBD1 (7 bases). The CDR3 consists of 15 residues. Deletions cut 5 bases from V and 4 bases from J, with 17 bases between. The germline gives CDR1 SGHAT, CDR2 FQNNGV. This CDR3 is CASSTWTGGVETQYF. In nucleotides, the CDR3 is TGTGCCAGCAGCACCTGGACAGGCGGGGTAGAGACCCAGTACTTC. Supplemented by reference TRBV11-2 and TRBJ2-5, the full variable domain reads EAGVAQSPRYKIIEKRQSVAFWCNPISGHATLYWYQQILGQGPKLLIQFQNNGVVDDSQLPKDRFSAERLKGVDSTLKIQPAKLEDSAVYLCASSTWTGGVETQYFGPGTRLLVL.

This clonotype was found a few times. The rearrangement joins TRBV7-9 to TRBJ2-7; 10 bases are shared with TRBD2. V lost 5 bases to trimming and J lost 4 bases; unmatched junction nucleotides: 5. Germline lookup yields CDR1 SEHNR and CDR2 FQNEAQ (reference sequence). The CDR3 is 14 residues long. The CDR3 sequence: CASSDGLAAYEQYF. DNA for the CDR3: TGTGCCAGCAGCGACGGACTAGCGGCTTACGAGCAGTACTTC.

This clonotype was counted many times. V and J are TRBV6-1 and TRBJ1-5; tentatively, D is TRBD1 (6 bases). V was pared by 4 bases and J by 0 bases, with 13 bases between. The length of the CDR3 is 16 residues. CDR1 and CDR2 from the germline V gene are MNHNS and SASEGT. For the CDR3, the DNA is TGTGCCAGCAGTGCGATAGTGGACAGTAGCAATCAGCCCCAGCATTTT. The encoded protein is CASSAIVDSSNQPQHF.

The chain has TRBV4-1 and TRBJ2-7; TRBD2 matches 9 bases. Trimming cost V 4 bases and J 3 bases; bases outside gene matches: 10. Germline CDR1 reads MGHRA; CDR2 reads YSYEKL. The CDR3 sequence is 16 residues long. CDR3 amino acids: CASSRFPLREGYEQYF. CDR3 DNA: TGCGCCAGCAGCCGATTCCCTTTGCGGGAGGGCTACGAGCAGTACTTC.

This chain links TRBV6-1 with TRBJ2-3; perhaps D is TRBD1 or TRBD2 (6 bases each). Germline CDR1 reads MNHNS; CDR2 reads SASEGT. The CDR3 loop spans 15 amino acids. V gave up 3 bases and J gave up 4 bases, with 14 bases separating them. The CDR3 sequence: CASSDRLGGPDTQYF. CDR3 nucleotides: TGTGCCAGCAGTGATCGTCTGGGGGGCCCAGATACGCAGTATTTT.